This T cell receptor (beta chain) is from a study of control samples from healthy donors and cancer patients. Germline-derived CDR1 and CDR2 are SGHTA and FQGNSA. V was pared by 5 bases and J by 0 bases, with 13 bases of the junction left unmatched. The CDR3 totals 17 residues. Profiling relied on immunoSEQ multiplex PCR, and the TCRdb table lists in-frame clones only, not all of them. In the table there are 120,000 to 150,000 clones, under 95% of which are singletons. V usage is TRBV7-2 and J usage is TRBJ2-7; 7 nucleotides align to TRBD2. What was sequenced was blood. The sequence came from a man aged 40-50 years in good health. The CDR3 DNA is TGTGCCAGCAGCCTGTCACTTCTAGCGGACCGCTCCTACGAGCAGTACTTC. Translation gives CASSLSLLADRSYEQYF.